This entry describes one T cell receptor beta chain. Its specificity is not known. This sample was included in a study of shared clonotypes between healthy human individuals. Background on the study: Per donor, three plates held CD4 naive cells, three held CD4 memory, two held CD8 naive and one held CD8 memory.

Study results and limitations: Depth of sequencing was expected to influence donor clonotype sharing. Sample collection involved blood only; tissue repertoires are likely different.

The V end was cut by 3 bases, the J end by 5 bases, with 11 bases between. The CDR3 length is 14 residues. Germline V gene lookup returns CDR1 SGHNT and CDR2 YENEEA. The study drew its donors from healthy HIV-negative adults without recent acute infections or vaccinations. The table came from immunoSEQ multiplex PCR; TCRdb's copy has only in-frame clones and leaves some out. The table includes 2 million to 2.5 million clones, 90% to 95% detected once. The chain carries TRBV11-3 and TRBJ2-1; D assignment may be TRBD1 or TRBD2 (6 bases each). The clonotype was recovered from a man aged 18 to 35 in good health. Some clones in this sample may be carry-over from other donors' samples. Sequencing was performed on naive CD4+ T cells from PBMCs. Subset here: CD45RA+ positively selected. CDR3 loop: CASSFRGGHNEQFF. In DNA, the CDR3 is TGTGCCAGCAGCTTCAGGGGAGGCCACAATGAGCAGTTCTTC.